Below, 29 T cell receptor beta chains from the same sample are listed, as sequenced in a study of shared clonotypes between healthy human individuals (dated by TCRdb to 2018 to 2021). Library creation used the immunoSEQ multiplex PCR assay. TCRdb's version of the immuneACCESS table is confined to in-frame rearrangements and falls short of the full clone set. An unresolved V gene accounts for under half of the shortfall where checked; the remainder is of unknown origin. In this sample the table shows 2 million to 2.5 million clones, around 93% of which occur a single time. Of the sample, 0.37% falls within the top ten clones. The sequencing input was naive CD4+ T cells from PBMCs. The sample's cell subset or site label is to be understood as: CD45RA+ positively selected. The receptors originated from a man younger than 35 in good health. Some clones in this sample may be carry-over from other donors' samples.

This clone was counted a single time. The J gene is TRBJ1-2, the V gene TRBV28; D ambiguous. Germline assignment: CDR1 MDHEN and CDR2 SYDVKM. With 5 bases removed from V and 7 bases from J, the gap between germline ends came to 17 bases. The CDR3 contains 14 residues. The CDR3 here is CASSPPLVGVGYTF. The DNA of the CDR3 is TGTGCCAGCAGTCCGCCCCTGGTGGGTGTTGGCTACACCTTC.

A note on this clone: The same CDR3 can be traced to other DNA sequences in this sample. This chain links TRBV28 with TRBJ2-1; D is uncertain. The CDR3 covers 13 residues. Germline CDR1 reads MDHEN; CDR2 reads SYDVKM. V dropped 6 bases and J dropped 2 bases, with 8 bases sitting between them. CDR3 sequence (DNA): TGTGCCAGCAGCCCACCTCCCTACAATGAGCAGTTCTTC. Translation: CASSPPPYNEQFF.

About this clone itself: At one end, the junction sequence differs from germline, possibly due to a read error. The chain uses TRBV5-8 and TRBJ1-4; D is ambiguous. CDR1 SGHTS and CDR2 YDEGEE come from the germline V gene. The CDR3 is made up of 20 amino acids. The CDR3 is CASSFPWESSTTPVRERLFF. The CDR3 DNA reads TGTGCCAGCAGCTTCCCTTGGGAGAGTTCCACCACCCCGGTTAGGGAAAGACTGTTTTTT.

This chain links TRBV7-8 with TRBJ1-5; D might be TRBD1 (5 bases). CDR3 length equals 18 residues. Germline assignment: CDR1 SGHVS and CDR2 FQNEAQ. V lost 5 bases and J 4 bases, leaving 24 bases between the germline ends. The CDR3 DNA follows: TGTGCCAGCAGCCCGCGGAGCTACAGGATCACCCGTAATCAGCCCCAGCATTTT. It translates to CASSPRSYRITRNQPQHF.

The gene calls are TRBV5-8 and TRBJ1-1, with no clear D. CDR1 SGHTS and CDR2 YDEGEE come from the germline V gene. The CDR3 has 12 residues. Trimming removed 10 bases at V and 8 bases at J, with 18 bases between. In DNA, the CDR3 is TGTGCCGCCGGATGGGAGGTCCGGGAAGCTTTCTTT. This codes for CAAGWEVREAFF. The full variable domain, completed using reference TRBV5-8 and TRBJ1-1, is EAGVTQSPTHLIKTRGQQATLRCSPISGHTSVYWYQQALGLGLQFLLWYDEGEERNRGNFPPRFSGRQFPNYSSELNVNALELEDSALYLCAAGWEVREAFFGQGTRLTVV.

The rearrangement joins TRBV25-1 to TRBJ2-1; the match to TRBD2 covers 12 bases. Looked up from germline, CDR1 is MGHDK and CDR2 is SYGVNS. The CDR3 runs to 16 residues. V shed 8 bases and J 9 bases; nucleotides not matched to a gene: 14. CDR3 coding DNA: TGTGCCAGCTCCCGGGGGGGGGCTAGCGGGAGGGGTGAGCAGTTCTTC. Translated, it gives CASSRGGASGRGEQFF.

This rearrangement joins TRBV15 to TRBJ1-1, with D possibly matching TRBD1 (6 bases). The CDR3 has 17 residues. Germline V gene data show CDR1 as LNHNV and CDR2 as YYDKDF (reference sequence). Trimming cost V 0 bases and J 4 bases, with 18 bases left between them. This CDR3 reads CATSRDGRGRGGTEAFF. The CDR3 coding sequence is TGTGCCACCAGCAGAGATGGCCGGGGCAGGGGAGGCACTGAAGCTTTCTTT.

The chain is built from TRBV7-3 and TRBJ2-5; a possible D gene is TRBD1 (5 bases). Germline V gene lookup returns CDR1 SGHTA and CDR2 FQGTGA. The CDR3 is 14 residues long. The V end lost 5 bases, the J end lost 4 bases, and 14 bases lay between the germline ends. This CDR3 is CASSRDSRLETQYF. The DNA for the CDR3 is TGTGCCAGCAGCCGAGACAGTCGCTTAGAGACCCAGTACTTC.

The genes are TRBV28 and TRBJ2-3; no definite D call. The germline V gene has CDR1 MDHEN and CDR2 SYDVKM. The V and J ends lost 6 bases and 5 bases respectively, with 18 bases between them. This CDR3 is built from 15 residues. CDR3 amino acids: CASSPGRLGLDTQYF. CDR3 DNA sequence: TGTGCCAGCAGCCCAGGACGTTTGGGCTTAGATACGCAGTATTTT.

A word on this clone: Other nucleotide sequences in the sample specify the same CDR3. The chain joins TRBV18 to TRBJ1-5; tentatively, D is TRBD1 (5 bases). Germline loops: CDR1 KGHSH, CDR2 LQKENI. V lost 2 bases to trimming and J lost 4 bases, with 9 bases between them. The CDR3 sequence is 14 residues long. The CDR3 is CASSPTGANQPQHF. The DNA of the CDR3 is TGTGCCAGCTCACCAACAGGTGCGAATCAGCCCCAGCATTTT.

The gene calls are TRBV11-2 and TRBJ2-3; 14 bases are a match to TRBD2. V lost 1 base, J lost 8 bases, and 5 bases stayed unmatched. CDR3 length: 16 residues. Germline CDR1 SGHAT, CDR2 FQNNGV. CDR3 in amino acids: CASSLGLAGGQVTQYF. CDR3 coding DNA: TGTGCCAGCAGCTTAGGACTAGCGGGAGGGCAGGTTACGCAGTATTTT.

The V gene is TRBV6-1, the J gene TRBJ1-5, with D possibly TRBD1 on 5 matching bases. Germline lookup yields CDR1 MNHNS and CDR2 SASEGT. The V end was cut by 8 bases, the J end by 3 bases, with 11 bases between. The CDR3 length is 13 residues. Here the CDR3 DNA reads TGTGCCAGCCAGGGAAAGGCCAATCAGCCCCAGCATTTT. Protein product: CASQGKANQPQHF.

A note on this clone: Within the sample, other DNA sequences also encode this same CDR3. V and J are TRBV28 and TRBJ2-7; TRBD2 is a possible D gene (6 bases). This CDR3 contains 14 residues. Germline V gene data show CDR1 as MDHEN and CDR2 as SYDVKM. V lost 5 bases and J lost 2, with 13 bases in between. CDR3 sequence: CASSPGTLTYEQYF. The CDR3 DNA reads TGTGCCAGCAGTCCGGGGACTCTCACCTACGAGCAGTACTTC.

The chain links TRBV28 to TRBJ1-2; D is uncertain. V lost 5 bases to trimming and J lost 6 bases, with 13 bases between them. The CDR3 has 13 amino acids. Germline V gene data show CDR1 as MDHEN and CDR2 as SYDVKM. The CDR3 region is CASSREVKHGYTF. The CDR3 DNA reads as TGTGCCAGCAGTCGGGAAGTGAAGCATGGCTACACCTTC.

The chain links TRBV5-4 to TRBJ2-4; D is unresolved. The V end lost 4 bases, the J end lost 5 bases, and 10 bases lay between the germline ends. The CDR3 extends over 13 amino acids. Germline CDR1 and CDR2: SGHNT and YYREEE (reference sequence). The CDR3 spells CASSAGWQNIQYF. The CDR3 region has the DNA TGTGCCAGCAGCGCCGGCTGGCAAAACATTCAGTACTTC. The full variable domain, in which reference TRBV5-4 and TRBJ2-4 provide the parts outside the CDR3, is ETGVTQSPTHLIKTRGQQVTLRCSSQSGHNTVSWYQQALGQGPQFIFQYYREEENGRGNFPPRFSGLQFPNYSSELNVNALELDDSALYLCASSAGWQNIQYFGAGTRLSVL.

The CDR3 region is CASSEKDRESGNTIYF. DNA for the CDR3: TGTGCCAGCAGCGAGAAGGACAGGGAATCCGGAAACACCATATATTTT. This chain links TRBV9 with TRBJ1-3, with TRBD1 matching 8 bases. Germline CDR1 reads SGDLS; CDR2 reads YYNGEE. The CDR3 consists of 16 residues. The ends lost 3 bases at V and 4 bases at J; junction bases unmatched: 9.

V is TRBV4-2 and J is TRBJ2-5; 11 bases line up with TRBD2. The CDR3 loop spans 19 amino acids. The ends lost 4 bases at V and 3 bases at J; junction bases unmatched: 16. Germline V gene sequence: CDR1 LGHNA, CDR2 YNFKEQ. The CDR3 region is CASSLAPGILGLAEETQYF. The CDR3 DNA reads as TGTGCCAGCAGCCTCGCCCCAGGGATTTTGGGACTAGCGGAAGAGACCCAGTACTTC.

The gene calls are TRBV28 and TRBJ1-4; tentatively, D is TRBD1 (5 bases). CDR1 and CDR2 from the germline V gene are MDHEN and SYDVKM. The V gene lost 10 bases and the J gene lost 4 bases, with 10 bases spanning the gap. The CDR3 runs 12 residues. As DNA, the CDR3 is TGTGCCATCGGGGGAATTAATGAAAAACTGTTTTTT. It encodes CAIGGINEKLFF.

The rearrangement uses TRBV28 and TRBJ2-5, with D possibly matching TRBD2 (6 bases). Germline V gene data show CDR1 as MDHEN and CDR2 as SYDVKM. The CDR3 runs to 12 residues. The germline V and J ends were trimmed by 6 bases and 5 bases, with 10 bases remaining between them. DNA of the CDR3: TGTGCCAGCAGGTCGGGAGCGGAGACCCAGTACTTC. Protein: CASRSGAETQYF.

V is TRBV4-1 and J is TRBJ1-4; 7 bases align to TRBD1. The CDR3 is 14 residues long. With V trimmed by 1 base and J by 7 bases, 3 bases remained unmatched. Germline CDR1 and CDR2: MGHRA and YSYEKL. Here the CDR3 reads CASSQGQGPEKLFF. CDR3 bases: TGCGCCAGCAGCCAAGGACAGGGACCTGAAAAACTGTTTTTT.

This clone appeared a single time. The rearrangement joins TRBV27 to TRBJ2-7; no firm D call. The CDR3 is 15 amino acids. V was trimmed by 3 bases and J by 0 bases, leaving 12 bases between them. Germline V gives CDR1 MNHEY, CDR2 SMNVEV (reference sequence). For the CDR3, the DNA is TGTGCCAGCAGTTTGAAGTGGGATATCTCCTACGAGCAGTACTTC. It yields the protein CASSLKWDISYEQYF.

The chain links TRBV4-1 to TRBJ2-5, with 10 positions matching TRBD2. J gave up 1 base and V 1 base, and 3 bases lay outside the gene matches. The CDR3 loop spans 16 amino acids. Germline V lookup: CDR1 MGHRA, CDR2 YSYEKL. The chain's CDR3 is CASSQGLAGIQETQYF. The CDR3 coding sequence is TGCGCCAGCAGCCAAGGACTAGCGGGTATCCAAGAGACCCAGTACTTC.

The rearrangement links TRBV7-9 to TRBJ2-2; D not certain. The CDR3 extends over 15 amino acids. Trimming removed 5 bases from V and 9 bases from J, with 19 bases in between. Germline V CDR1 and CDR2: SEHNR, FQNEAQ (reference sequence). CDR3 loop: CASSPLRAFSRELFF. Written as DNA, the CDR3 is TGTGCCAGCAGCCCCCTTCGGGCGTTTAGTAGGGAGCTGTTTTTT. Full variable domain (rest looked up from reference TRBV7-9 and TRBJ2-2): DTGVSQNPRHKITKRGQNVTFRCDPISEHNRLYWYRQTLGQGPEFLTYFQNEAQLEKSRLLSDRFSAERPKGSFSTLEIQRTEQGDSAMYLCASSPLRAFSRELFFGEGSRLTVL.

With respect to this clone: One end of the junction fails to match germline, which may point to a read error. The chain employs TRBV20-1 and TRBJ1-1; D perhaps matches TRBD1 (5 bases). The CDR3 consists of 9 residues. Germline assignment: CDR1 DFQATT and CDR2 SNEGSKA (reference sequence). The CDR3, as DNA: TGCAGTGCCGGGACCCGCGGGTCTTTT. This codes for CSAGTRGSF.

The V call is TRBV5-1, the J call TRBJ2-6; either TRBD1 or TRBD2 may supply D (5 bases each). Germline V gene lookup returns CDR1 SGHRS and CDR2 YFSETQ. V shed 3 bases and J shed 2 bases, with 12 bases lying between them. The CDR3 covers 16 residues. DNA for the CDR3: TGCGCCAGCAGCTGGGGGTTTGCAACTGGGGCCAACGTCCTGACTTTC. Translation gives CASSWGFATGANVLTF.

The chain employs TRBV25-1 and TRBJ2-7, with D perhaps given as TRBD1 or TRBD2 (5 bases each). Germline values: CDR1 MGHDK, CDR2 SYGVNS. The CDR3 totals 14 residues. The V gene lost 2 bases and the J gene lost 2 bases, with 10 bases spanning the gap. CDR3 amino acids: CASSEGTVTYEQYF. The CDR3 DNA reads as TGTGCCAGCAGTGAAGGGACGGTAACCTACGAGCAGTACTTC.

This clone showed up just once. V is TRBV11-2 and J is TRBJ2-7, with 10 bases that match TRBD2. The CDR3 covers 14 residues. Germline CDR1 and CDR2: SGHAT and FQNNGV. V lost 9 bases and J lost 3; bases outside the gene matches: 8. Here the CDR3 reads CASRGLAGVYEQYF. The CDR3, as DNA: TGTGCCAGTAGGGGGCTAGCGGGAGTCTACGAGCAGTACTTC.

Comments on this clone: The same CDR3 arises from other DNA sequences in this sample as well. The CDR3 nucleotides are TGTGCCAGCTCACCTACTAGCGGGACCTACGAGCAGTACTTC. Protein sequence: CASSPTSGTYEQYF. The genes are TRBV18 and TRBJ2-7, with 10 bases matching TRBD2. With 3 bases clipped from V and 2 bases from J, the junction kept 1 base outside the gene matches. The CDR3 length is 14 residues. Germline lookup yields CDR1 KGHSH and CDR2 LQKENI.

The chain links TRBV11-2 to TRBJ2-1; the D is unclear. The V gene's germline CDR1 is SGHAT and CDR2 FQNNGV. V gave up 3 bases and J gave up 0 bases, with 9 bases separating them. This CDR3 region has 15 residues. CDR3 region: CASSFDVPSYNEQFF. The CDR3 nucleotides read TGTGCCAGCAGCTTCGACGTACCCTCCTACAATGAGCAGTTCTTC.